The 21 T cell receptor beta chains in this list originate from one sample, sequenced in a study of T cells in localized non-small cell lung cancer. Generated by immunoSEQ multiplex PCR, the TCRdb table keeps only in-frame clones and is missing some. The data show tens of thousands of clones, with approximately 89% seen just once and approximately 2.6% held by the top ten. This material consisted of peripheral blood, taken before any cancer treatment. These receptors were taken from a woman aged 40-75 years with stage I lung adenocarcinoma.

This chain connects TRBV15 to TRBJ1-5; D is uncertain. CDR1 and CDR2 (germline): LNHNV, YYDKDF (reference sequence). V shed 4 bases and J shed 6 bases, with 13 bases lying between them. The CDR3 sequence is 14 residues long. This chain's CDR3 is CATSTRSSTQPQHF. The CDR3, as DNA: TGTGCCACCAGCACTCGGTCTTCTACTCAGCCCCAGCATTTT.

The chain carries TRBV7-3 and TRBJ2-1, with 9 bases lining up with TRBD2. The V gene's germline CDR1 is SGHTA and CDR2 FQGTGA. The CDR3 extends over 16 amino acids. Trimming at V came to 4 bases and at J to 6 bases, leaving 10 bases not matched to a gene. CDR3 sequence: CASSSQAGTSSNEQFF. In DNA form, the CDR3 reads TGTGCCAGCAGCTCCCAGGCCGGGACTAGCAGCAATGAGCAGTTCTTC.

The chain links TRBV28 to TRBJ2-1; either TRBD1 or TRBD2 may supply D (6 bases each). From germline, CDR1 is MDHEN and CDR2 SYDVKM. V lost 3 bases to trimming and J lost 4 bases, with 13 bases between them. This CDR3 contains 15 residues. CDR3 DNA sequence: TGTGCCAGCAGTTTGGGTAGGGGGGTATACAATGAGCAGTTCTTC. It is translated as CASSLGRGVYNEQFF.

This clone was seen a few times. The chain has TRBV5-1 and TRBJ2-2; D is perhaps TRBD2 (6 bases). Trimming took 4 bases from V and 5 from J, leaving 15 bases between them. Germline loops: CDR1 SGHRS, CDR2 YFSETQ. CDR3 length equals 15 residues. This chain's CDR3 is CASSEPGLYTGELFF. The CDR3 DNA is TGCGCCAGCAGCGAACCGGGACTTTATACCGGGGAGCTGTTTTTT.

The chain employs TRBV28 and TRBJ1-5, with D hard to call. Germline assignment: CDR1 MDHEN and CDR2 SYDVKM. V lost 3 bases, J lost 3 bases, and 9 bases lay in between. The CDR3 has 14 amino acids. In DNA, the CDR3 is TGTGCCAGCAGTTTTCCCAGCCTCAATCAGCCCCAGCATTTT. This translates into CASSFPSLNQPQHF.

The chain links TRBV12-5 to TRBJ2-2, with D hard to call. V dropped 7 bases and J dropped 2 bases, with 8 bases sitting between them. Germline values: CDR1 LGHNT, CDR2 FRNRAP. The CDR3 is made up of 13 amino acids. The CDR3 coding sequence is TGTGCTAGTGCCCTTGAAAACACCGGGGAGCTGTTTTTT. It codes for CASALENTGELFF.

This chain joins TRBV28 and TRBJ2-1, with D perhaps TRBD1 or TRBD2 (5 bases each). The CDR3 loop spans 16 amino acids. The ends were cut back, 6 bases at V and 5 bases at J, with 20 bases in the middle. Germline-derived CDR1 and CDR2 are MDHEN and SYDVKM. Here the CDR3 reads CASRPPGFGENNEQFF. CDR3 in DNA: TGTGCCAGCAGACCGCCAGGGTTTGGGGAGAACAATGAGCAGTTCTTC.

The V and J genes are TRBV18 and TRBJ2-5; D may be TRBD2 (5 bases). The V end was cut by 0 bases, the J end by 4 bases, with 6 bases between. This CDR3 comprises 13 residues. The germline V gene has CDR1 KGHSH and CDR2 LQKENI. CDR3 protein: CASSPPGRETQYF. DNA for the CDR3: TGTGCCAGCTCACCACCAGGGAGAGAGACCCAGTACTTC.

V usage is TRBV28 and J usage is TRBJ2-7, with a possible D match to TRBD1 (5 bases). The germline V gene encodes CDR1 MDHEN and CDR2 SYDVKM. The CDR3 is made up of 14 amino acids. Deletions cut 3 bases from V and 5 bases from J, with 14 bases between. The CDR3 bases are TGTGCCAGCAGTTTCGGTAATTCAGGGAACGAGCAGTACTTC. It yields the protein CASSFGNSGNEQYF.

The chain joins TRBV15 to TRBJ1-5; D is ambiguous. CDR1 LNHNV and CDR2 YYDKDF come from the germline V gene (reference sequence). Trimming cost V 0 bases and J 4 bases, with 10 bases left between them. This CDR3 is 15 amino acids long. The CDR3 bases are TGTGCCACCAGCAGAGATTTGGGGATGAATCAGCCCCAGCATTTT. Residues: CATSRDLGMNQPQHF.

This chain links TRBV14 with TRBJ1-2; tentative D call: TRBD1 (5 bases). Germline values: CDR1 SGHDN, CDR2 FVKESK. CDR3 size: 14 residues. Trimming removed 0 bases from V and 8 bases from J, with 13 bases in between. CDR3 in amino acids: CASSQEHAAGGYTF. In DNA, the CDR3 is TGTGCCAGCAGCCAAGAACACGCCGCAGGGGGCTACACCTTC. Filled out from reference TRBV14 and TRBJ1-2, the complete variable domain reads EAGVTQFPSHSVIEKGQTVTLRCDPISGHDNLYWYRRVMGKEIKFLLHFVKESKQDESGMPNNRFLAERTGGTYSTLKVQPAELEDSGVYFCASSQEHAAGGYTFGSGTRLTVV.

V is TRBV5-8 and J is TRBJ1-1, with TRBD1 as a possible D gene (5 bases). CDR1 SGHTS and CDR2 YDEGEE come from the germline V gene. The CDR3 length is 14 residues. Trimming stripped 4 bases from V and 4 bases from J, with 14 bases between. The CDR3: CASSQRWGGTEAFF. The CDR3 DNA follows: TGTGCCAGCAGCCAGCGGTGGGGGGGCACTGAAGCTTTCTTT.

The CDR3 reads CASRLAGDTGELFF. As DNA, the CDR3 is TGTGCCAGCCGACTAGCGGGAGACACCGGGGAGCTGTTTTTT. This rearrangement joins TRBV27 to TRBJ2-2, with 12 bases that match TRBD2. Germline-derived CDR1 and CDR2 are MNHEY and SMNVEV (reference sequence). CDR3 size: 14 residues. J gave up 3 bases and V 8 bases, and 1 base lay outside the gene matches.

The rearrangement links TRBV2 to TRBJ2-2; D is ambiguous. Germline V CDR1 and CDR2: SNHLY, FYNNEI. The V and J ends lost 5 bases and 5 bases respectively, with 12 bases between them. The CDR3 runs 14 residues. The CDR3 sequence is CASSLYSGTGELFF. The CDR3 DNA follows: TGTGCCAGCAGTCTATATTCCGGGACCGGGGAGCTGTTTTTT.

The V and J genes are TRBV7-8 and TRBJ1-5, with D hard to call. The length of the CDR3 is 16 residues. Trimming took off 4 bases at V and 4 bases at J, with 17 bases between the two ends. CDR1 and CDR2 (germline): SGHVS, FQNEAQ. The CDR3 loop reads CASSSSFGLENQPQHF. CDR3 DNA sequence: TGTGCCAGCAGCTCCTCCTTCGGCTTGGAAAATCAGCCCCAGCATTTT. Full variable domain (outside the CDR3, taken from reference TRBV7-8 and TRBJ1-5): GAGVSQSPRYKVAKRGQDVALRCDPISGHVSLFWYQQALGQGPEFLTYFQNEAQLDKSGLPSDRFFAERPEGSVSTLKIQRTQQEDSAVYLCASSSSFGLENQPQHFGDGTRLSIL.

The chain joins TRBV7-2 to TRBJ2-3, with a tentative D call TRBD1 (5 bases). The CDR3 runs to 14 residues. The V end was cut by 5 bases, the J end by 0 bases, with 9 bases between. Germline V lookup: CDR1 SGHTA, CDR2 FQGNSA. Here the CDR3 reads CASSLGASTDTQYF. CDR3 nucleotides: TGTGCCAGCAGCCTAGGGGCCAGCACAGATACGCAGTATTTT.

The genes are TRBV7-8 and TRBJ2-2; 9 nucleotides match TRBD1. V gave up 4 bases and J gave up 3 bases; unmatched junction bases: 3. The length of the CDR3 is 15 residues. Germline V gene data show CDR1 as SGHVS and CDR2 as FQNEAQ. This chain's CDR3 is CASSSWTGDTGELFF. As DNA, the CDR3 is TGTGCCAGCAGCTCCTGGACAGGGGACACCGGGGAGCTGTTTTTT.

This clone was seen only once. V is TRBV5-1 and J is TRBJ2-7; 14 positions agree with TRBD2. V lost 0 bases and J lost 1; bases outside the gene matches: 9. The CDR3 sequence is 19 residues long. Germline values: CDR1 SGHRS, CDR2 YFSETQ. The CDR3 DNA is TGCGCCAGCAGCTTGGTTGGACTAGCGGGAGGAAAGGGGTCCTACGAGCAGTACTTC. As protein: CASSLVGLAGGKGSYEQYF.

The genes are TRBV30 and TRBJ1-2; D perhaps matches TRBD1 (5 bases). CDR3 length: 14 residues. Trimming left V 2 bases short and J 7 bases short, with 17 bases between. Germline V gene sequence: CDR1 GTSNPN, CDR2 SVGIG (reference sequence). The chain's CDR3 is CAWSIREAGRGYTF. The CDR3 DNA follows: TGTGCCTGGAGTATCAGGGAAGCGGGCCGTGGCTACACCTTC.

The rearrangement joins TRBV7-9 to TRBJ2-1; D is undetermined. Between the trimmed V and J ends, which lost 4 bases and 4 bases, there was a span of 5 bases. This CDR3 is 12 amino acids long. Germline values: CDR1 SEHNR, CDR2 FQNEAQ (reference sequence). CDR3 region: CASSSPYNEQFF. DNA of the CDR3: TGTGCCAGCAGCTCCCCGTACAATGAGCAGTTCTTC.

The CDR3 region has the DNA TGTGCCATCACTTTAGGAAGCGGGAGCACTAATGAGCAGTTCTTC. Amino acids: CAITLGSGSTNEQFF. The chain has TRBV10-3 and TRBJ2-1; 8 bases line up with TRBD2. With V trimmed by 7 bases and J by 7 bases, 12 bases remained unmatched. This CDR3 region has 15 residues. Germline assignment: CDR1 ENHRY and CDR2 SYGVKD.